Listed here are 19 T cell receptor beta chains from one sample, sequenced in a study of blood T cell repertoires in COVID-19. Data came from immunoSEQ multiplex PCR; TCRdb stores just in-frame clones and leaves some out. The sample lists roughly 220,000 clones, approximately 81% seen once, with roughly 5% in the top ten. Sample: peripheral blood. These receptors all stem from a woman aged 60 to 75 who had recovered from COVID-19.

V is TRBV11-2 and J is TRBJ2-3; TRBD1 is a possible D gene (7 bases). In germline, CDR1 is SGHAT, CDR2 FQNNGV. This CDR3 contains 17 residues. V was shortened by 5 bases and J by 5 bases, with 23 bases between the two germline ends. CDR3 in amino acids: CASSQRGGGAPRDTQYF. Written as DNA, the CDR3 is TGTGCCAGCAGCCAAAGAGGGGGCGGGGCCCCCCGAGATACGCAGTATTTT.

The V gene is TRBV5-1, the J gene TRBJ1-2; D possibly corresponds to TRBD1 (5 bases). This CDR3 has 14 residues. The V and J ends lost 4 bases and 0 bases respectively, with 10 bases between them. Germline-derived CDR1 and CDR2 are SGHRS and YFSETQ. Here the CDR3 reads CASSADSANYGYTF. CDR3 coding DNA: TGCGCCAGCAGCGCTGACAGCGCTAACTATGGCTACACCTTC. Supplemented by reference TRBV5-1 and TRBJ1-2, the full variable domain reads KAGVTQTPRYLIKTRGQQVTLSCSPISGHRSVSWYQQTPGQGLQFLFEYFSETQRNKGNFPGRFSGRQFSNSRSEMNVSTLELGDSALYLCASSADSANYGYTFGSGTRLTVV.

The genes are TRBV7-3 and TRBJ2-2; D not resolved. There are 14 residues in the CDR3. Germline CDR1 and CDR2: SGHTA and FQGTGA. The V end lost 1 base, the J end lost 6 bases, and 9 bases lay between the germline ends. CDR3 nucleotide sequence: TGTGCCAGCAGCTTAAGAGGTGGTGCCGGGGAGCTGTTTTTT. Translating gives CASSLRGGAGELFF.

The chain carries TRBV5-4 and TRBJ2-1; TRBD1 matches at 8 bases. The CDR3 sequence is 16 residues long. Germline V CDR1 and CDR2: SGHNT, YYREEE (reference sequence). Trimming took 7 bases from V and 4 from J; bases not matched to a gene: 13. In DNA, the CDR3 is TGTGCCAGCGCCCCAGAAGTGCAGGGGGCTTACAATGAGCAGTTCTTC. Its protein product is CASAPEVQGAYNEQFF.

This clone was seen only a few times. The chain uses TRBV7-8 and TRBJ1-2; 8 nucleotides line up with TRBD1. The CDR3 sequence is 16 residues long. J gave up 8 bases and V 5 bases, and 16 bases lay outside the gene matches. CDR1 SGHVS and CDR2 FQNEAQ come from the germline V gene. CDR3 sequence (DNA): TGTGCCAGCAGCCGAGGACAGGGCCCCTTGGGGGGAGGCTACACCTTC. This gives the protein CASSRGQGPLGGGYTF.

The CDR3 DNA sequence: TGTGCCAGCAGGCCGGGACTAGACCCTAGTGCAGATACGCAGTATTTT. Residues: CASRPGLDPSADTQYF. The chain recombines TRBV2 with TRBJ2-3; 8 bases fit TRBD2. This CDR3 is built from 16 residues. The germline gives CDR1 SNHLY, CDR2 FYNNEI. With V trimmed by 6 bases and J by 4 bases, 12 bases remained unmatched.

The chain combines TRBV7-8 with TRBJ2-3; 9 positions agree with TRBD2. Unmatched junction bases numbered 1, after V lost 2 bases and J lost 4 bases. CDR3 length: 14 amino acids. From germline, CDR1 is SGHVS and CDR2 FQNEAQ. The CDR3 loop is CASSLLAGSDTQYF. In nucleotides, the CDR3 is TGTGCCAGCAGCTTACTAGCGGGGTCAGATACGCAGTATTTT.

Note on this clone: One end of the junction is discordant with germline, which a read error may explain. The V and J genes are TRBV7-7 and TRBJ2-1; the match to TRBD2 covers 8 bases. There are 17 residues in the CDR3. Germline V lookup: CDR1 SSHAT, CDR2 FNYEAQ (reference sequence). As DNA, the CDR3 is TGTGCTAGCAGCTCCACCGTGGATAGCGGGGTTTACAATGAGCAGTTCTTC. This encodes CASSSTVDSGVYNEQFF.

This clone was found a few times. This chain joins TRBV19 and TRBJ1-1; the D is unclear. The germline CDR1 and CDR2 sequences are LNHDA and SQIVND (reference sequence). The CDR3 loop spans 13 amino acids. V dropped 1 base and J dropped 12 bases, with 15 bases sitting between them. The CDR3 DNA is TGTGCCAGTAGTATAGTGTTGGAGTCAGAGTCTTTCTTT. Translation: CASSIVLESESFF.

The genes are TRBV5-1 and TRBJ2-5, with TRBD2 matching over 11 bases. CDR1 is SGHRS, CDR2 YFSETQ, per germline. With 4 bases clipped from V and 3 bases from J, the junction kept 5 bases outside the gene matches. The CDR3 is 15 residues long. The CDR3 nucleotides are TGCGCCAGCAGCGTGGGACTAGCGGCGGAAGAGACCCAGTACTTC. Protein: CASSVGLAAEETQYF.

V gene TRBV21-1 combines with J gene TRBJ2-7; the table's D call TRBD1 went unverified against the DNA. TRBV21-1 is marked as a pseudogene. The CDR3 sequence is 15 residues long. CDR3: CASSKGKDRSYEQYF. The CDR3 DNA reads TGTGCCAGCAGCAAAGGAAAGGACAGGTCCTACGAGCAGTACTTC.

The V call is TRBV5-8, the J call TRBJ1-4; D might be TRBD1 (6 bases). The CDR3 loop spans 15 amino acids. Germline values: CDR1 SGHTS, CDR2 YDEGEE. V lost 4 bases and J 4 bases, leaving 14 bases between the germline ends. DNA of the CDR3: TGTGCCAGCAGCCCTGGGGGCTTATTTAATGAAAAACTGTTTTTT. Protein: CASSPGGLFNEKLFF.

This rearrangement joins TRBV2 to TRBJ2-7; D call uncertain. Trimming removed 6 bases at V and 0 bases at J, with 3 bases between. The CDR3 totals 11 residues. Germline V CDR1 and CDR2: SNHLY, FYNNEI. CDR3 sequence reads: CASRASYEQYF. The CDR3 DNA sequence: TGTGCCAGCAGAGCCTCCTACGAGCAGTACTTC.

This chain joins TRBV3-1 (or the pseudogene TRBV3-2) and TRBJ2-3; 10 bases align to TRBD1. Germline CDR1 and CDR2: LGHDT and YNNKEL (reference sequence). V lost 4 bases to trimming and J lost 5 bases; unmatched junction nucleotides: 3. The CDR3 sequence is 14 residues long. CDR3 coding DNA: TGTGCCAGCAGCCGACAGGGGGCGGGAGATACGCAGTATTTT. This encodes CASSRQGAGDTQYF.

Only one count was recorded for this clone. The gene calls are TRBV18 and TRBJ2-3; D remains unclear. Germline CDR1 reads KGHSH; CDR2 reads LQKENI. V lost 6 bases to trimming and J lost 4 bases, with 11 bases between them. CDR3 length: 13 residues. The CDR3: CASSDTMPDTQYF. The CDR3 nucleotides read TGTGCCAGCTCCGACACCATGCCAGATACGCAGTATTTT.

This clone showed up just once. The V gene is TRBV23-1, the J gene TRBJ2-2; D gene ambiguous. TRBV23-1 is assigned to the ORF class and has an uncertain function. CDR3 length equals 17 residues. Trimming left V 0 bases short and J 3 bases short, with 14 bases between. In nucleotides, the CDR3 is TGCGCCAGCAGTCAATCGTTGTGCGATCTATACACCGGGGAGCTGTTTTTT. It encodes CASSQSLCDLYTGELFF.

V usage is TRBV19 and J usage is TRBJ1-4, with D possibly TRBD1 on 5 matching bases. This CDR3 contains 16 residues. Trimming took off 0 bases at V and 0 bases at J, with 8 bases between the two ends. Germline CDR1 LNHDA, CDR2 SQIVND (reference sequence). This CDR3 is CASSIDGHSTNEKLFF. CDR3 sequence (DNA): TGTGCCAGTAGTATAGACGGACATTCAACTAATGAAAAACTGTTTTTT.

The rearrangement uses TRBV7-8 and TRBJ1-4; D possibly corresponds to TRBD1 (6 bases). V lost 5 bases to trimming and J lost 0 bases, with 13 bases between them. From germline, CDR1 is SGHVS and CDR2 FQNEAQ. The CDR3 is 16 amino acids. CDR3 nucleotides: TGTGCCAGCAGCGCCCACAGGGTTGCAACTAATGAAAAACTGTTTTTT. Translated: CASSAHRVATNEKLFF.

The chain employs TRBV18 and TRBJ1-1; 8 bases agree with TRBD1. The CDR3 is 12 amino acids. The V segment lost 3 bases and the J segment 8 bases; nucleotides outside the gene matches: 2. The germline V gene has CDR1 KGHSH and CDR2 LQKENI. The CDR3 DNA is TGTGCCAGCTCACCGGACAGGGCGGAAGCTTTCTTT. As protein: CASSPDRAEAFF.